This T cell receptor (beta chain) was observed in a study of blood T cell repertoires in COVID-19. On the study more broadly: Acute-phase and convalescent COVID-19 samples originated in the United States, Italy and Spain.

TCRdb keeps only in-frame clones here, not all; method: immunoSEQ multiplex PCR. The sample lists a few hundred thousand clones; about 89% were seen once. The CDR3 loop spans 16 amino acids. This chain uses TRBV21-1 with TRBJ1-1; TRBD1, the table's D call, lacks a check against the DNA. TRBV21-1 is assigned pseudogene status. Sequencing was performed on peripheral blood. This sequence was found in a man aged 40-50 years who had recovered from COVID-19. CDR3 protein: CAIYMTGREEQPEAFF. For the CDR3, the DNA is TGTGCCATTTATATGACAGGGCGGGAAGAACAACCTGAAGCTTTCTTT.